This record looks at one TCR beta chain sequence and its context. Its antigen is still unknown. This may come from a read error, since a much larger clone is one base off. The sample is drawn from a study of tumor and adjacent non-tumor tissue in lung cancer. Across the whole study: Patients were aged about 30 to 80, nine to eleven men and 4 to 6 women, stage I to III. Notes on the study in general: Significantly higher TCR diversity was found in tumor than normal lung.

V was clipped by 0 bases and J by 6 bases, with 21 bases between them. Germline assignment: CDR1 MNHEY and CDR2 SVGEGT. The length of the CDR3 is 18 residues. TCRbeta libraries were built with three rounds of nested PCR, modified from ARM-PCR. TCRdb ran MiXCR on the multiplex PCR reads and lists one entry per CDR3 protein. The sample includes some 120,000 distinct CDR3 sequences, roughly 67% seen only once; the top ten take over 10%. No cell sorting was done before RNA was extracted from the tissue. Newly diagnosed lung cancer patients had thoracic surgery in China, August–late 2014, without prior chemotherapy.

J is TRBJ2-1 and V is TRBV6-2 or TRBV6-3, with a possible D match to TRBD2 (6 bases). The sample consisted of lung tumor tissue. The clonotype was recovered from a man younger than 40 with non-small cell lung cancer. As DNA, the CDR3 is TGTGCCAGCAGTTACTCCTCTCTAGCGAGAGGCCTGCGCAATGAGCAGTTCTTC. Translated, it gives CASSYSSLARGLRNEQFF.